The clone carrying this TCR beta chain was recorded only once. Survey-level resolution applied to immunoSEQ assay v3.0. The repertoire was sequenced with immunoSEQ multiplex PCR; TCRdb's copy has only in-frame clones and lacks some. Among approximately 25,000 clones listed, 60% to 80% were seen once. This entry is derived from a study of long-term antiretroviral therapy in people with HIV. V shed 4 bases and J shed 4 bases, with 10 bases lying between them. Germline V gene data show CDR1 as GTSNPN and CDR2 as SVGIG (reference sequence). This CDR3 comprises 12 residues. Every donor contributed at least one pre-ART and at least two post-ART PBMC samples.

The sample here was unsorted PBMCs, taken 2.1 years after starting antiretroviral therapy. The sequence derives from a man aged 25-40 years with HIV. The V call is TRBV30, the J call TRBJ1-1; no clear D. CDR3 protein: CAWNWAGTEAFF. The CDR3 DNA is TGTGCCTGGAACTGGGCGGGCACTGAAGCTTTCTTT.